The sequence of this TCR beta chain was determined in a study of Graves' ophthalmopathy and Graves' hyperthyroidism. This clonotype was observed many times. Amplification of TCR beta CDR3 regions used RNA transcripts. The first-round RT-PCR employed HTBI primers together with the Qiagen OneStep RT-PCR kit. A multiplex PCR was then performed as the second round. TCRdb passed the multiplex PCR reads through MiXCR, listing each CDR3 protein once. This table holds roughly 160,000 distinct CDR3 sequences, 39% found once. The V gene lost 0 bases and the J gene lost 11 bases, with 10 bases spanning the gap. The germline CDR1 and CDR2 sequences are GTSNPN and SVGIG (reference sequence). The CDR3 is made up of 11 amino acids.

The J gene is TRBJ1-2, the V gene TRBV30, with TRBD1 as a possible D gene (5 bases). The sample consisted of peripheral blood. The clonotype originates from a man between 25 and 39 years old with Graves' ophthalmopathy. The chain's CDR3 is CAWSVGGSYTF. The CDR3 bases are TGTGCCTGGAGTGTGGGGGGGAGTTACACCTTC.